Listed below are T cell receptor beta chains from one sample, sequenced in a study of tumor and adjacent non-tumor tissue in lung cancer. MiXCR, applied by TCRdb to the multiplex PCR reads, yields one record per CDR3 protein. The top ten clones hold roughly 27% of a sample with about 66,000 distinct CDR3 sequences, 73% of them seen once. Sequenced sample: lung tumor tissue. These receptors all come from a man in his fifties or sixties with non-small cell lung cancer. Both conserved end residues are part of each CDR3. A D gene is named only where the DNA matches it firmly. Clone size is given for some rows only: seen once, a few or many times, or a class if the clone is expanded.

size,D,V,J,length,CDR3,DNA
.,TRBD2,TRBV28,TRBJ2-1,17,CASTFWTSGRTHNEQFF,TGTGCCAGCACTTTCTGGACTAGCGGGAGGACGCACAATGAGCAGTTCTTC
many,TRBD1,TRBV11-3,TRBJ1-1,16,CASSFRDRTLNTEAFF,TGTGCCAGCAGCTTCCGGGACAGAACCCTGAACACTGAAGCTTTCTTT
few,.,TRBV29-1,TRBJ2-6,15,CSMRVSSSGADVLPF,TGCAGCATGAGGGTTTCTAGTTCGGGGGCCGACGTCCTGCCTTTC
.,.,TRBV6-6,TRBJ2-5,13,CASRARVEGTQYF,TGTGCCAGCCGAGCAAGGGTGGAAGGGACCCAGTACTTC
few,TRBD2,TRBV6-4,TRBJ2-3,15,CVSSSGLLSTDTQYF,TGTGTCAGCAGTAGCGGGTTGCTCAGCACAGATACGCAGTATTTT
.,TRBD1,TRBV20-1,TRBJ1-6,18,CNASMPGQGTSYNSTLHF,TGCAATGCTAGTATGCCTGGACAGGGAACCTCCTATAATTCAACCCTCCACTTT
many,.,TRBV11-1,TRBJ2-7,15,CASSLEKGGRYEQYF,TGTGCCAGCAGCTTAGAAAAGGGGGGCCGATACGAGCAGTACTTC
.,.,TRBV6-2/TRBV6-3,TRBJ2-2,14,CTSSSWSITGELFF,TGTACCAGCAGTAGCTGGTCGATCACCGGGGAGCTGTTTTTT
few,.,TRBV20-1,TRBJ1-1,12,CSARVRADEAFF,TGCAGTGCTAGAGTCCGGGCGGATGAAGCTTTCTTT
.,.,TRBV20-1,TRBJ2-7,13,CNSLAENSYEQYF,TGCAATAGCTTAGCTGAGAATTCCTACGAGCAGTACTTC
.,.,TRBV29-1,TRBJ1-1,13,CSGSGARNSEAFF,TGCAGTGGATCAGGGGCGAGGAACAGTGAAGCTTTCTTT
.,.,TRBV10-3,TRBJ2-5,14,CVISEWVDEETQYF,TGTGTCATCAGTGAGTGGGTGGACGAGGAGACCCAGTACTTC
once,.,TRBV12-3/TRBV12-4,TRBJ2-7,15,CASSFPHRNHNEQYF,TGTGCCAGCAGTTTCCCTCATCGGAACCACAATGAGCAGTACTTC
once,.,TRBV20-1,TRBJ2-4,15,CSARDVTVAKSIQYF,TGCAGTGCTAGAGATGTGACTGTAGCTAAAAGCATTCAGTACTTC
.,TRBD2,TRBV14,TRBJ2-5,18,CASSMPFRTSGTGETQYF,TGCGCCAGCAGCATGCCCTTCAGGACTAGCGGGACCGGAGAGACCCAGTACTTC
.,.,TRBV29-1,TRBJ2-7,12,CSVEYNGDEHYF,TGCAGCGTTGAGTACAATGGGGACGAGCATTACTTC
once,TRBD2,TRBV20-1,TRBJ2-3,16,CSAPASGRAGTDTQYF,TGCAGTGCCCCAGCCAGCGGGAGGGCCGGGACAGATACGCAGTATTTT
.,.,TRBV24-1,TRBJ2-5,14,CATIGRQEQETQYF,TGTGCCACCATTGGAAGACAGGAGCAAGAGACCCAGTACTTC
many,TRBD1,TRBV5-4,TRBJ2-7,14,CASSLMDRPREQYF,TGTGCCAGCAGCTTAATGGACAGGCCTCGAGAGCAGTACTTC
.,.,TRBV25-1,TRBJ2-2,15,CASSVRYSYVGELFF,TGTGCCAGCAGTGTCCGATACAGTTATGTCGGGGAGCTGTTTTTT
.,.,TRBV29-1,TRBJ2-1,12,CRVDEGIDEQFF,TGCAGAGTTGATGAGGGTATAGATGAGCAGTTCTTC
once,TRBD1,TRBV5-6,TRBJ1-1,14,CTSILGQGTTEAFF,TGTACCAGCATCTTGGGACAGGGGACCACTGAAGCTTTCTTT
few,.,TRBV4-1,TRBJ2-3,14,CASSQEMPADTQYF,TGCGCCAGCAGCCAAGAGATGCCCGCAGATACGCAGTATTTT
.,TRBD2,TRBV6-6,TRBJ2-1,16,CASSSPAGGSYNEHFF,TGTGCCAGCAGTTCTCCAGCGGGGGGATCATACAATGAGCACTTCTTC
.,.,TRBV5-5,TRBJ1-5,15,CACSGGAYSNQPQHF,TGTGCCTGCAGCGGGGGGGCCTATAGCAATCAGCCTCAGCATTTT
.,.,TRBV5-1,TRBJ2-5,14,CASSRVGNQKTQYF,TGCGCCAGCAGCAGAGTGGGGAACCAAAAGACCCAGTACTTC
.,.,TRBV20-1,TRBJ2-2,16,CSTTLVGVPETGELFF,TGCAGTACTACTTTAGTGGGAGTGCCGGAGACCGGGGAGCTGTTTTTT
many,TRBD1,TRBV14,TRBJ2-2,17,CASSQEAGTVFTGELFF,TGTGCCAGCAGCCAAGAAGCCGGGACAGTATTCACCGGGGAGCTGTTTTTT
.,.,TRBV6-5,TRBJ1-2,14,CASSSGTWHYGYTF,TGTGCCAGCAGCTCCGGGACATGGCACTATGGCTACACCTTC
.,.,TRBV28,TRBJ2-3,14,CASGFLAGTDTQYF,TGTGCCAGCGGTTTCTTAGCGGGCACAGATACGCAGTATTTT
.,.,TRBV12-3/TRBV12-4,TRBJ2-3,12,CVSSFSTATQYF,TGTGTCAGCAGTTTCAGCACAGCTACGCAGTATTTT
.,.,TRBV11-3,TRBJ2-2,17,CDSSLERTNGNTGELFF,TGTGACAGCAGCTTAGAAAGGACTAACGGGAACACAGGGGAGCTGTTTTTT
.,.,TRBV20-1,TRBJ2-5,13,CSAEQGTTETQYF,TGCAGTGCTGAACAGGGAACGACAGAGACCCAGTACTTC
.,.,TRBV12-3/TRBV12-4,TRBJ2-1,12,CANRPGLKGQLF,TGTGCCAACCGTCCGGGACTAAAGGGACAGCTCTTC
.,TRBD2,TRBV11-3,TRBJ2-1,16,CASRSVTSGTYNEQLF,TGTGCCAGCAGGTCCGTGACTAGCGGTACCTACAATGAGCAGTTATTC
many,.,TRBV28,TRBJ2-7,17,CASNTGHIRRSSYEQYF,TGTGCCAGCAATACTGGACATATTAGACGGAGCTCCTACGAGCAGTACTTC
.,TRBD1,TRBV5-4,TRBJ2-2,16,CASSSERGREIGELFF,TGTGCCAGCAGCTCGGAGAGGGGGCGCGAAATCGGGGAGCTGTTTTTT
.,.,TRBV20-1,TRBJ2-1,12,CSARSLIWEQLF,TGCAGTGCTAGAAGCTTGATATGGGAGCAGCTCTTC
many,.,TRBV28,TRBJ2-7,13,CASRYGTPYEQYF,TGTGCCAGCAGATACGGGACACCCTACGAGCAGTACTTC
.,.,TRBV10-3,TRBJ2-5,15,CAISDELGEEETQYF,TGCGCCATCAGTGACGAACTAGGCGAAGAAGAGACCCAGTACTTC
.,TRBD1,TRBV29-1,TRBJ2-5,15,CSAIRQGRVGETQSF,TGCAGCGCCATCAGACAGGGGCGCGTAGGAGAGACCCAGAGCTTC
many,.,TRBV6-2/TRBV6-3,TRBJ2-1,13,CASSYSMENEQFF,TGTGCCAGCAGTTACTCGATGGAGAATGAGCAGTTCTTC
.,.,TRBV29-1,TRBJ2-1,15,CSMAAGISSYNEQFF,TGCAGCATGGCTGCCGGGATTAGTTCATACAATGAGCAATTCTTC
.,TRBD1,TRBV13,TRBJ2-3,16,CDSSLVDRGSTDTQYF,TGTGACAGCAGCTTAGTAGACAGGGGGAGCACAGATACGCAGTATTTT
.,TRBD1,TRBV10-2,TRBJ2-5,14,CACKSGQATATQYF,TGCGCCTGTAAATCCGGACAGGCGACTGCGACCCAGTACTTC
.,TRBD2,TRBV10-3,TRBJ2-6,20,CTISEHRTSGRDSGANAPTF,TGTACCATCAGTGAACATAGGACTAGCGGGAGGGACTCTGGGGCCAACGCACCGACTTTC